The 27 T cell receptor beta chains below all came from one sample that was sequenced in a study of sequential checkpoint blockade in melanoma. The treatment denotes: randomized to nivolumab then ipilimumab (arm A) or the reverse (arm B). The repertoire was sequenced with immunoSEQ multiplex PCR; TCRdb's copy has only in-frame clones and lacks some. The table lists some 15,000 clones, 74% of them singletons. Sample: CD8+ T cells sorted from blood (inferred from file names), taken from a patient given nivolumab and ipilimumab in sequence. These receptors came from a human donor with melanoma.

The CDR3: CASSLYSGANVLTF. The CDR3 nucleotides read TGTGCCAGCAGCCTCTATTCTGGGGCCAACGTCCTGACTTTC. The V call is TRBV5-6, the J call TRBJ2-6; no clear D. Germline V gives CDR1 SGHDT, CDR2 YYEEEE. The CDR3 contains 14 residues. Trimming shortened V by 4 bases and J by 1 base, and 6 bases separated the two germline ends.

This clone was recorded a few times. The chain employs TRBV6-5 and TRBJ1-1, with D unclear. The CDR3 has 13 residues. Germline loops: CDR1 MNHEY, CDR2 SVGAGI. Trimming took off 2 bases at V and 5 bases at J, with 9 bases between the two ends. This chain's CDR3 is CASSYRYSTEAFF. DNA for the CDR3: TGTGCCAGCAGTTACAGGTACAGTACTGAAGCTTTCTTT.

The chain links TRBV19 to TRBJ2-1, with D possibly being TRBD2 (6 bases). CDR3 size: 14 residues. Germline CDR1 and CDR2: LNHDA and SQIVND (reference sequence). Trimming stripped 9 bases from V and 5 bases from J, with 17 bases between. The CDR3 loop is CASCPGTGNNEQFF. CDR3 coding DNA: TGTGCCAGCTGCCCCGGGACTGGGAACAATGAGCAGTTCTTC.

The chain combines TRBV4-2 with TRBJ2-1, with 9 bases identical to TRBD2. The germline gives CDR1 LGHNA, CDR2 YNFKEQ. V shed 3 bases, J shed 8 bases, and the junction held 8 bases outside the gene matches. The length of the CDR3 is 15 residues. CDR3 residues: CASSHRASGEHEQFF. As DNA, the CDR3 is TGTGCCAGCAGCCATAGGGCTAGCGGGGAGCATGAGCAGTTCTTC.

This rearrangement joins TRBV10-3 to TRBJ1-3, with D tentatively TRBD1 (5 bases). The CDR3 is 15 amino acids. Deletions cut 4 bases from V and 4 bases from J, with 14 bases between. CDR1 is ENHRY and CDR2 is SYGVKD in the germline V gene. The DNA for the CDR3 is TGTGCCATCAGTGTACCACAGGAACGCGGAAACACCATATATTTT. Its translation: CAISVPQERGNTIYF.

This clone was seen a single time. The chain recombines TRBV10-2 with TRBJ1-5; D is uncertain. The V end lost 5 bases, the J end lost 2 bases, and 10 bases lay between the germline ends. Germline V gene sequence: CDR1 WSHSY, CDR2 SAAADI. CDR3 length: 14 amino acids. The CDR3 is CASSLTVGNQPQHF. The CDR3 nucleotides are TGCGCCAGCAGTTTAACAGTGGGCAATCAGCCCCAGCATTTT.

The J gene is TRBJ1-1, the V gene TRBV19; D gene uncertain. This CDR3 spans 12 amino acids. Trimming took off 5 bases at V and 1 base at J, with 5 bases between the two ends. Germline V lookup: CDR1 LNHDA, CDR2 SQIVND (reference sequence). The DNA for the CDR3 is TGTGCCAGTAGTCCACAGAACACTGAAGCTTTCTTT. This gives the protein CASSPQNTEAFF.

A single count supports this clone. This sequence joins TRBV7-2 and TRBJ2-1, with 8 bases lining up with TRBD2. Looked up from germline, CDR1 is SGHTA and CDR2 is FQGNSA. The junction had 9 bases not matched to a gene; V was cut back by 5 bases and J by 0 bases. The CDR3 runs to 17 residues. CDR3 nucleotides: TGTGCCAGCAGCCCGATCCGGGGGGGATTCTCCTACAATGAGCAGTTCTTC. Its translation: CASSPIRGGFSYNEQFF.

This clone was seen a few times. The J gene is TRBJ1-2, the V gene TRBV5-4, with no clear D. The V gene lost 0 bases and the J gene lost 2 bases, with 8 bases spanning the gap. This CDR3 region has 14 residues. CDR1 and CDR2 from the germline V gene are SGHNT and YYREEE (reference sequence). The CDR3 DNA reads as TGTGCCAGCAGCTTGGGAGGCACCAACTATGGCTACACCTTC. Translation gives CASSLGGTNYGYTF. Based on the CDR3 plus reference TRBV5-4 and TRBJ1-2, the full variable domain is ETGVTQSPTHLIKTRGQQVTLRCSSQSGHNTVSWYQQALGQGPQFIFQYYREEENGRGNFPPRFSGLQFPNYSSELNVNALELDDSALYLCASSLGGTNYGYTFGSGTRLTVV.

J is TRBJ1-1 and V is TRBV7-6, with a weak D call TRBD1 (6 bases). CDR3 size: 14 residues. Per the germline V gene, CDR1 is SGHVS and CDR2 is FNYEAQ. V lost 1 base and J lost 5, with 11 bases in between. The CDR3 DNA reads as TGTGCCAGCAGCTTAGACAGGGAGGGGACTGAAGCTTTCTTT. This encodes CASSLDREGTEAFF.

The chain combines TRBV19 with TRBJ2-1, with D perhaps matching TRBD2 (5 bases). CDR1 LNHDA and CDR2 SQIVND come from the germline V gene (reference sequence). This CDR3 comprises 15 residues. The ends were cut back, 7 bases at V and 8 bases at J, with 21 bases in the middle. CDR3 DNA: TGTGCCAGTATGCCTTGGGCAGCGGCCTTAGATGAGCAGTTCTTC. As protein: CASMPWAAALDEQFF. The full variable domain, rest sourced from reference TRBV19 and TRBJ2-1, is DGGITQSPKYLFRKEGQNVTLSCEQNLNHDAMYWYRQDPGQGLRLIYYSQIVNDFQKGDIAEGYSVSREKKESFPLTVTSAQKNPTAFYLCASMPWAAALDEQFFGPGTRLTVL.

V is TRBV7-9 and J is TRBJ2-7; D may be TRBD2 (6 bases). The CDR3 runs to 15 residues. V dropped 5 bases and J dropped 3 bases, with 17 bases sitting between them. The germline CDR1 and CDR2 sequences are SEHNR and FQNEAQ (reference sequence). CDR3 sequence (DNA): TGTGCCAGCAGCCCCGGGACTGGCTACAACTACGAGCAGTACGTC. It translates to CASSPGTGYNYEQYV.

The rearrangement links TRBV6-5 to TRBJ2-5; D perhaps matches TRBD1 (6 bases). CDR3 length: 14 residues. Germline V gene lookup returns CDR1 MNHEY and CDR2 SVGAGI. Trimming left V 0 bases short and J 4 bases short, with 9 bases between. The CDR3 region is CASSYSPGVETQYF. The CDR3, as DNA: TGTGCCAGCAGTTACTCCCCAGGGGTAGAGACCCAGTACTTC.

The chain has TRBV25-1 and TRBJ1-6; the D gene is possibly TRBD1 (5 bases). The germline V gene has CDR1 MGHDK and CDR2 SYGVNS. V gave up 4 bases and J gave up 6 bases, with 16 bases separating them. The CDR3 totals 16 residues. Written as DNA, the CDR3 is TGTGCCAGCAGTGGGGCTCGTGGGGCAGCTAATTCACCCCTCCACTTT. Protein product: CASSGARGAANSPLHF.

The CDR3 spells CASSAEGRSQYF. For the CDR3, the DNA is TGTGCCAGCAGCGCAGAGGGGAGGTCCCAGTACTTC. V gene TRBV9 combines with J gene TRBJ2-5; possibly TRBD2 for D (6 bases). Germline V CDR1 and CDR2: SGDLS, YYNGEE. With 3 bases removed from V and 9 bases from J, the gap between germline ends came to 12 bases. The CDR3 is 12 amino acids.

The chain recombines TRBV30 with TRBJ1-1, with D hard to call. The CDR3 has 13 residues. Germline CDR1 and CDR2: GTSNPN and SVGIG (reference sequence). The V gene lost 2 bases and the J gene lost 3 bases, with 10 bases spanning the gap. The CDR3 sequence: CAWSPSGDTEAFF. CDR3 nucleotides: TGTGCCTGGAGTCCCTCCGGGGACACTGAAGCTTTCTTT. Complete variable domain (other parts from reference TRBV30 and TRBJ1-1): SQTIHQWPATLVQPVGSPLSLECTVEGTSNPNLYWYRQAAGRGLQLLFYSVGIGQISSEVPQNLSASRPQDRQFILSSKKLLLSDSGFYLCAWSPSGDTEAFFGQGTRLTVV.

V and J are TRBV7-9 and TRBJ1-5; 7 bases are shared with TRBD1. The germline gives CDR1 SEHNR, CDR2 FQNEAQ (reference sequence). V lost 5 bases to trimming and J lost 2 bases; unmatched junction nucleotides: 12. The CDR3 consists of 17 residues. The DNA for the CDR3 is TGTGCCAGCAGCCGGGCAGAAACAGGGGAAGGCAATCAGCCCCAGCATTTT. Translated, it gives CASSRAETGEGNQPQHF.

J is TRBJ1-2 and V is TRBV6-5; 8 positions match TRBD1. Trimming removed 6 bases from V and 5 bases from J; junction bases left unmatched: 8. The CDR3 is made up of 14 amino acids. Per the germline V gene, CDR1 is MNHEY and CDR2 is SVGAGI. CDR3 sequence: CASSPRTGPYGYTF. CDR3 bases: TGTGCCAGCAGCCCCCGGACAGGGCCTTATGGCTACACCTTC.

The chain is built from TRBV10-1 and TRBJ2-1; D ambiguous. CDR1 WNHNN and CDR2 SYGVQD come from the germline V gene (reference sequence). Trimming removed 0 bases from V and 2 bases from J, with 2 bases in between. This CDR3 contains 13 residues. The CDR3 DNA is TGCGCCAGCAGTGAGTCCACCTACAATGAGCAGTTCTTC. This codes for CASSESTYNEQFF.

The genes are TRBV29-1 and TRBJ2-7; 8 bases map to TRBD1. In germline, CDR1 is SQVTM, CDR2 ANQGSEA. The CDR3 length is 15 residues. The V segment lost 0 bases and the J segment 2 bases; nucleotides outside the gene matches: 6. CDR3 nucleotide sequence: TGCAGCGTTGAAGATTTCCGGGACAGGACCTACGAGCAGTACTTC. Translated, it gives CSVEDFRDRTYEQYF.

Written as DNA, the CDR3 is TGTGCCAGCAGCTTATCATCCGGGGAGCTGTTTTTT. Residues: CASSLSSGELFF. V is TRBV7-6 and J is TRBJ2-2; unclear D gene. The germline CDR1 and CDR2 sequences are SGHVS and FNYEAQ. The CDR3 is made up of 12 amino acids. V lost 2 bases to trimming and J lost 6 bases, with 4 bases between them.

The gene calls are TRBV5-1 and TRBJ1-4; D may be TRBD1 (5 bases). This CDR3 is 16 amino acids long. With 4 bases removed from V and 5 bases from J, the gap between germline ends came to 18 bases. Germline CDR1 and CDR2: SGHRS and YFSETQ. CDR3 sequence reads: CASSPDGAGLNEKLFF. In DNA, the CDR3 is TGCGCCAGCAGCCCAGATGGGGCAGGGCTGAATGAAAAACTGTTTTTT.

The chain carries TRBV7-9 and TRBJ2-5; 8 bases are shared with TRBD2. The J segment lost 5 bases and the V segment lost 1 base, leaving 6 bases of the junction unmatched. Germline CDR1 is SEHNR and CDR2 is FQNEAQ (reference sequence). The CDR3 sequence is 15 residues long. The CDR3 bases are TGTGCCAGCAGCTTAGGGACGGGAGGGTCGGAGACCCAGTACTTC. It encodes CASSLGTGGSETQYF.

The V gene is TRBV7-9, the J gene TRBJ1-2, with TRBD1 matching 10 bases. This CDR3 is built from 16 residues. The germline V gene encodes CDR1 SEHNR and CDR2 FQNEAQ (reference sequence). The ends lost 4 bases at V and 2 bases at J; junction bases unmatched: 7. CDR3 nucleotide sequence: TGTGCCAGCAGCTCCCCGGGACAGGGGTCCAACTATGGCTACACCTTC. Its translation is CASSSPGQGSNYGYTF.

This rearrangement joins TRBV9 to TRBJ2-3, with D perhaps TRBD2 (5 bases). Trimming shortened V by 2 bases and J by 0 bases, and 16 bases separated the two germline ends. Per the germline V gene, CDR1 is SGDLS and CDR2 is YYNGEE. The CDR3 has 17 amino acids. As DNA, the CDR3 is TGTGCCAGCAGCGTTACGGACTCCGCGTCTAGCACAGATACGCAGTATTTT. It specifies CASSVTDSASSTDTQYF. The complete variable domain, with remaining parts taken from reference TRBV9 and TRBJ2-3, reads DSGVTQTPKHLITATGQRVTLRCSPRSGDLSVYWYQQSLDQGLQFLIQYYNGEERAKGNILERFSAQQFPDLHSELNLSSLELGDSALYFCASSVTDSASSTDTQYFGPGTRLTVL.

This clone was seen more than once but under ten times. Other nucleotide sequences in the sample specify the same CDR3. The CDR3 coding sequence is TGTGCCAGCAGTCTACTAGCGAGCTCCTACGAGCAGTACTTC. Its translation is CASSLLASSYEQYF. The chain uses TRBV27 and TRBJ2-7; 7 bases line up with TRBD2. CDR1 is MNHEY, CDR2 SMNVEV, per germline (reference sequence). The CDR3 is 14 amino acids. The trim removed 5 bases at V and 0 bases at J, leaving 4 bases unmatched.

This sequence joins TRBV30 and TRBJ1-6; D is perhaps TRBD1 (5 bases). V lost 0 bases and J 2 bases, leaving 14 bases between the germline ends. The CDR3 covers 17 residues. The germline V gene encodes CDR1 GTSNPN and CDR2 SVGIG (reference sequence). CDR3 bases: TGTGCCTGGAGTGTACTTCGGGGGAGCGCCTATAATTCACCCCTCCACTTT. This translates into CAWSVLRGSAYNSPLHF.